A single T cell receptor (beta chain) is shown here with its context. The data were taken from a study of cytomegalovirus exposure and HLA in healthy donors. The PCR ran on 60 Vbeta and 13 Jbeta primers. Profiled with immunoSEQ multiplex PCR; TCRdb holds only in-frame clones, not every one. The sample yields 100,000 to 150,000 clones, about 85% seen once. The receptor was derived from a man younger than 35 in good health and CMV-seropositive. Material: PBMCs.

The CDR3 DNA sequence: TGCGCCAGCAGCTTTTTGGGGCGGGGGGGCTCTCCTCACTACGAGCAGTACTTC. It yields the protein CASSFLGRGGSPHYEQYF. The chain carries TRBV5-1 and TRBJ2-7; 9 bases fit TRBD2. V was pared by 2 bases and J by 3 bases, with 15 bases of the junction left unmatched. CDR1 is SGHRS, CDR2 YFSETQ, per germline. The length of the CDR3 is 18 residues.